The source of this T cell receptor (beta chain) is a study of T cell changes during pregnancy in multiple sclerosis. Measured with immunoSEQ multiplex PCR; TCRdb has only the in-frame clones, and not every one. The sample has approximately 88,000 clones; approximately 94% are singletons. This CDR3 has 10 amino acids. CDR1 is GTSNPN and CDR2 is SVGIG in the germline V gene (reference sequence). Trimming cost V 5 bases and J 4 bases, with 5 bases left between them. Here the sequenced sample was peripheral blood, taken in the third trimester of pregnancy. This receptor was taken from a female donor with multiple sclerosis, enrolled in a pregnancy study. V usage is TRBV30 and J usage is TRBJ1-2; a possible D gene is TRBD1 (5 bases). In DNA form, the CDR3 reads TGTGCCTGGGACAGCTATGGCTACACCTTC. Protein product: CAWDSYGYTF.